The following is a TCR beta chain sequence with its context. As yet, its antigen is unknown. These data originate in a study of identifying expanded T cells in peripheral blood. Study observations and caveats: Variance in clone template counts between roughly two-week samples significantly increased with total template count across all healthy donors.

Assay used: immunoSEQ multiplex PCR; TCRdb lists only in-frame clones, some missing. The repertoire holds over 85,000 clones, with about 91% as singletons. Collection occurred without any documented infections or immune events in donors. The receptor was derived from a person aged 18-70 years in good health. The sample consisted of blood.

The CDR3 protein is CASSNLPTLGGCTEAFF. Here the CDR3 DNA reads TGTGCCAGCAGCAACCTTCCCACTTTGGGGGGGTGCACTGAAGCTTTCTTT. The gene calls are TRBV21-1 and TRBJ1-1. TRBV21-1 is termed a pseudogene. The CDR3 spans 17 residues.